These T cell receptor beta chains were read from a single sample in a study of molecular identifiers for immune sequencing clone quantification. One entry per CDR3 protein results from TCRdb running MiXCR on the PCR reads. The sample contains around 82,000 distinct CDR3 sequences, 15% to 20% of which appear only once. Sequencing was performed on naive CD8+ T cells from blood, with Jurkat cell RNA spiked in. The receptors were sampled from a human donor in good health. Some libraries in this study had Jurkat cell RNA spiked in. Each CDR3 is given with its conserved first and last residue. Each record gives: CDR3 DNA, CDR3 protein, D gene, J gene, V gene, clone size. The D gene is left open where the match is weak. Clone size, where shown, is once, few, many, or a class for clones that have expanded.

TGCAGTGCCGCGAGGGACCGCTTTCAGCCCCAGCATTTT	CSAARDRFQPQHF	.	TRBJ1-5	TRBV20-1	many
TGTGCCAGCAGCTTAGTTGCGGGGGCGTACACAGATACGCAGTATTTT	CASSLVAGAYTDTQYF	.	TRBJ2-3	TRBV7-8	many
TGTGCCAGCAGTCTCCAGGGACAGAGCGATGAGCAGTTCTTC	CASSLQGQSDEQFF	TRBD1	TRBJ2-1	TRBV6-5	many
TGTGCCAGCAGCCCTAGGGACCCTACAGATACGCAGTATTTT	CASSPRDPTDTQYF	.	TRBJ2-3	TRBV7-9	many
TGTGCCAGCAGTCCGGACAGGGTCGAAGCTTTCTTT	CASSPDRVEAFF	TRBD1	TRBJ1-1	TRBV12-3/TRBV12-4	once
TGTGCCAGCAGTTACTCGATAGGGGCCGGTGATCAGCCCCAGCATTTT	CASSYSIGAGDQPQHF	.	TRBJ1-5	TRBV6-2/TRBV6-3	many
TGTGCCAGCAGCCCATACTCAGGGGAAGGTGGCACAGATACGCAGTATTTT	CASSPYSGEGGTDTQYF	.	TRBJ2-3	TRBV11-2	.
TGCGCCAGCAGCCAAGTCGCTTGGAACACTGAAGCTTTCTTT	CASSQVAWNTEAFF	.	TRBJ1-1	TRBV4-1	many
TGTGCCAGCAGTACGGACCTTGGGTCAGAGACCCAGTACTTC	CASSTDLGSETQYF	.	TRBJ2-5	TRBV6-2/TRBV6-3	many
TGTGCCAGCAGTCCCCGAGAGGCGAACACTGAAGCTTTCTTT	CASSPREANTEAFF	.	TRBJ1-1	TRBV27	few
TGTGCCAGTTTAATCGCGGGGGTCGGGACAGATACGCAGTATTTT	CASLIAGVGTDTQYF	TRBD2	TRBJ2-3	TRBV11-2	few
TGTGCCAGTAGTATTTATCTGGGGGGTGACAACACTGAAGCTTTCTTT	CASSIYLGGDNTEAFF	.	TRBJ1-1	TRBV19	many
TGTGCCAGCACCCTGCTCCAGGGAATGGACACCGGGGAGCTGTTTTTT	CASTLLQGMDTGELFF	.	TRBJ2-2	TRBV12-3/TRBV12-4	many
TGCGCCAGCAGCTTGGAAGGTAATAGCAATCAGCCCCAGCATTTT	CASSLEGNSNQPQHF	.	TRBJ1-5	TRBV5-1	.
TGTGCCAGCAGCCAATCCATGGAGACCCAGTACTTC	CASSQSMETQYF	.	TRBJ2-5	TRBV16	many
TGTGCCAGCAGTCGGGACAGGGGGAACACTGAAGCTTTCTTT	CASSRDRGNTEAFF	TRBD1	TRBJ1-1	TRBV27	many
TGTGCCAGCAGTAGGTCGGGGGTTCGTGATACACAGTATTTT	CASSRSGVRDTQYF	.	TRBJ2-3	TRBV27	once
TGTGCCAGCAGCGTAGAAGGGACAGGGGGTTCCTACGAGCAGTACTTC	CASSVEGTGGSYEQYF	TRBD1	TRBJ2-7	TRBV9	many
TGTGCCAGCAACGACGTCAGGGGCGAGACAGATACGCAGTATTTT	CASNDVRGETDTQYF	.	TRBJ2-3	TRBV6-2/TRBV6-3	many
TGTGCCAGCAGCTTGGCGGCGGGGTCCTACAATGAGCAGTTCTTC	CASSLAAGSYNEQFF	.	TRBJ2-1	TRBV7-6	.
TGTGCCTGGAGTTGGGGGCCTAACGAGCAGTACTTC	CAWSWGPNEQYF	.	TRBJ2-7	TRBV30	many
TGTGCCAGTAGTAAGGTGGAGGGCACTGTGAACACTGAAGCTTTCTTT	CASSKVEGTVNTEAFF	.	TRBJ1-1	TRBV19	many
TGCGCCAGCAGCCAGCTGGGCGGGAGGGAAGAGACCCAGTACTTC	CASSQLGGREETQYF	TRBD2	TRBJ2-5	TRBV5-1	many
TGCGCCAGCAATCCACAGGAAAGCACAGATACGCAGTATTTT	CASNPQESTDTQYF	.	TRBJ2-3	TRBV5-1	many
TGTGCCAGTACCGTACCGATGAACACTGAAGCTTTCTTT	CASTVPMNTEAFF	.	TRBJ1-1	TRBV19	many
TGTGCCAGCAGCCTCAGGGGGGGCGGGAGGGTAGATAGGGCAGATACGCAGTATTTT	CASSLRGGGRVDRADTQYF	TRBD2	TRBJ2-3	TRBV12-3/TRBV12-4	many
TGTGCCAGCAGCCCGGTGGCGGGAGGGGATGAGACCCAGTACTTC	CASSPVAGGDETQYF	TRBD2	TRBJ2-5	TRBV11-2	many
TGTGCCAGCAGCTTACTGGGATACTACACCTTC	CASSLLGYYTF	.	TRBJ1-2	TRBV7-9	.
TGTGCCAGCAGTTATCAGGGTAGCGGGAGGCAGACCCAGTACTTC	CASSYQGSGRQTQYF	TRBD2	TRBJ2-5	TRBV27	.
TGTGCCAGCAGGGGTTACAGGGGTACCGATCAGCCCCAGCATTTT	CASRGYRGTDQPQHF	TRBD1	TRBJ1-5	TRBV28	many
TGTGCCAGCAGTTTACACGGACAGAGCTACGAGCAGTACTTC	CASSLHGQSYEQYF	.	TRBJ2-7	TRBV27	.
TGTGCCAGCAGCTTGTATCGGCAGCCTAGGGACACTGAAGCTTTCTTT	CASSLYRQPRDTEAFF	.	TRBJ1-1	TRBV7-4	once
TGTGCCAGCAGTTTAGCAGGGGAAGAAGATCAGCCCCAGCATTTT	CASSLAGEEDQPQHF	.	TRBJ1-5	TRBV12-3/TRBV12-4	many
TGTGCTAGTGGTTTGGTACTATCGGAGACCCAGTACTTC	CASGLVLSETQYF	.	TRBJ2-5	TRBV12-5	many
TGTGCCAGCAGTTACTTGGGGACTACCTATCAGCCCCAGCATTTT	CASSYLGTTYQPQHF	.	TRBJ1-5	TRBV6-2/TRBV6-3	once
TGTGCCAGCAGCCGAGGGAGGGAGGCTTACAATGAGCAGTTCTTC	CASSRGREAYNEQFF	TRBD2	TRBJ2-1	TRBV4-2	many
TGTGCCAGCAGTGACCGGGACGGACCCTACGAGCAGTACTTC	CASSDRDGPYEQYF	.	TRBJ2-7	TRBV6-5	.
TGTGCCAGCAGCGGCACTAGCGGGCCCTACAATGAGCAGTTCTTC	CASSGTSGPYNEQFF	TRBD2	TRBJ2-1	TRBV3-1	.
TGTGCCAGCAGCCCCGACTCAAGATCGGATATTTACGAGCAGTACTTC	CASSPDSRSDIYEQYF	.	TRBJ2-7	TRBV7-2	many
TGTGCCAGCAGTTTTTCAAGCGGGAGAAGTACCGGGGAGCTGTTTTTT	CASSFSSGRSTGELFF	TRBD2	TRBJ2-2	TRBV27	many
TGTGCCAGCAGCTTGGCCAGCAACGAGCAGTACTTC	CASSLASNEQYF	.	TRBJ2-7	TRBV5-4	many
TGCAGTGCTAGAAGGGCCTTCCGGGAGGTTACCTACGAGCAGTACTTC	CSARRAFREVTYEQYF	TRBD2	TRBJ2-7	TRBV20-1	many
TGTGCCAGCAGCTTAGGGGCTATCAGCCATGAACTGTTTTTT	CASSLGAISHELFF	.	TRBJ1-4	TRBV11-2	many
TGTGCCAGCAGCCCTGGACAGGGAGAGTGGGACACTGAAGCTTTCTTT	CASSPGQGEWDTEAFF	TRBD1	TRBJ1-1	TRBV7-2	many
TGCGCCAGCAGCCAAGATTCAGGGGGTAATGAGCAGTTCTTC	CASSQDSGGNEQFF	TRBD1	TRBJ2-1	TRBV4-3	many
TGCGCCAGCAGCTTGGGAAGTACTGAAGCTTTCTTT	CASSLGSTEAFF	.	TRBJ1-1	TRBV5-1	.
TGCGCCAGCAACTCCGAGACTAGCGCGACCTACGAGCAGTACTTC	CASNSETSATYEQYF	TRBD2	TRBJ2-7	TRBV5-1	.
TGTGCCAGCAGTTTCCTACTCCCGAACACTGAAGCTTTCTTT	CASSFLLPNTEAFF	.	TRBJ1-1	TRBV12-3/TRBV12-4	.
TGTGCCAGCAAAATCTACAGCGACGATACGCAGTATTTT	CASKIYSDDTQYF	.	TRBJ2-3	TRBV12-3/TRBV12-4	many